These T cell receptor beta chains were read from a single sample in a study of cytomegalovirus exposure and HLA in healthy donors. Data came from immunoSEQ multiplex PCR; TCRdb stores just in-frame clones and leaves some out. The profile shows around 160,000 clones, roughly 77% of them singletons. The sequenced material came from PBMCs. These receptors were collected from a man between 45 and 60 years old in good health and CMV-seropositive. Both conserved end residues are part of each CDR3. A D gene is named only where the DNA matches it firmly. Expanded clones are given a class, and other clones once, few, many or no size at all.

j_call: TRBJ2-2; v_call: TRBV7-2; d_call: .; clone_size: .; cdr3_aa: CASSPGSRTGKLFF; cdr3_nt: TGTGCCAGCAGCCCGGGCAGTCGGACCGGGAAGCTGTTTTTT
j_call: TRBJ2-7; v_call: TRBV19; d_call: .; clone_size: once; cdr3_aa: CATKGGHRTNEQYF; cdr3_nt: TGTGCCACCAAAGGTGGCCACAGGACGAACGAGCAGTACTTC
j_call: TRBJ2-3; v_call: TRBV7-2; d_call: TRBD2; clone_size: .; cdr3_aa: CASSPGLAGSTDTQYF; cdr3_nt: TGTGCCAGCAGCCCTGGACTAGCGGGGTCAACAGATACGCAGTATTTT
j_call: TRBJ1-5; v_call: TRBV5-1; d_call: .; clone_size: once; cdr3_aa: CASSPSGGNQPQHF; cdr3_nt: TGCGCCAGTAGCCCCTCGGGGGGCAATCAGCCCCAGCATTTT
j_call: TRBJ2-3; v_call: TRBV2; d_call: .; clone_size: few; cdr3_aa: CASSEERVVGTDTQYF; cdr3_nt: TGTGCCAGCAGTGAAGAGAGGGTCGTGGGCACAGATACGCAGTATTTT
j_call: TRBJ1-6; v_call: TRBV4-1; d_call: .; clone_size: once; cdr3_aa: CASSRPSGGERSPLHF; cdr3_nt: TGCGCCAGCAGCCGACCGTCGGGGGGCGAGCGCTCACCCCTCCACTTT
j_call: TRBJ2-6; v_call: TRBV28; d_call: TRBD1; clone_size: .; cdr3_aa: CASSHGTGYSGANVLTF; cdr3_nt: TGTGCCAGCAGTCACGGGACAGGGTATTCTGGGGCCAACGTCCTGACTTTC
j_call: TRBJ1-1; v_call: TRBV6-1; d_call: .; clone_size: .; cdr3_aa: CASSGLANTEAFF; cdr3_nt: TGTGCCAGCAGCGGACTCGCTAACACTGAAGCTTTCTTT
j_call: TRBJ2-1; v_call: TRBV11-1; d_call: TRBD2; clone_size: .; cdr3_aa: CASSLLAGGLEQFF; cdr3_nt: TGTGCCAGCAGCTTACTAGCGGGGGGACTTGAGCAGTTCTTC
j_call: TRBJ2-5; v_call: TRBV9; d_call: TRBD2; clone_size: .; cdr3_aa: CASSKTSGKSGETQYF; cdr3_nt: TGTGCCAGCAGCAAGACTAGCGGGAAGTCGGGAGAGACCCAGTACTTC
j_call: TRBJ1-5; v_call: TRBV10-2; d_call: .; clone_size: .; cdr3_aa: CASSEFSDQPQHF; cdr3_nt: TGCGCCAGCAGTGAGTTTTCAGATCAGCCCCAGCATTTT
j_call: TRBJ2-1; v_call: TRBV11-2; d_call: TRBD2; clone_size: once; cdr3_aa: CASSPGGGAFNEQFF; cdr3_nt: TGTGCCAGCAGCCCTGGCGGGGGGGCCTTCAATGAGCAGTTCTTC
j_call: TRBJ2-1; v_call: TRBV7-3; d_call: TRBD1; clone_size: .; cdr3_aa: CASSPGQGARNEQFF; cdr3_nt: TGTGCCAGCAGCCCTGGACAGGGGGCTAGGAATGAGCAGTTCTTC
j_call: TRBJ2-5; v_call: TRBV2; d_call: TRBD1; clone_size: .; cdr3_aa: CASWGTGIEIALPAQYF; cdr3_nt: TGTGCCAGCTGGGGGACAGGGATTGAAATCGCCCTTCCGGCCCAGTACTTC
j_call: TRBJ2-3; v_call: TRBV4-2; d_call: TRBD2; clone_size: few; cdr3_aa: CASSQELAGGLLDTQYF; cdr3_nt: TGTGCCAGCAGCCAGGAACTAGCGGGGGGGCTTTTAGATACGCAGTATTTT
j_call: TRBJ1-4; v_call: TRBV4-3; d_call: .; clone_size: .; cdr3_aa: CASSQDEGLREKLFF; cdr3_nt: TGCGCCAGCAGCCAAGATGAGGGTCTACGGGAAAAACTGTTTTTT
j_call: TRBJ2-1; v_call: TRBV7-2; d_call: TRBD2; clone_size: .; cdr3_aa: CASSLQLLGGSNEQFF; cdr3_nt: TGTGCCAGCAGCCTACAACTCCTCGGGGGGTCCAATGAGCAGTTCTTC
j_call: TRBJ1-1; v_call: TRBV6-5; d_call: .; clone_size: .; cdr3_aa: CASSYNPLIDTEAFF; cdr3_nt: TGTGCCAGCAGTTATAACCCTCTAATCGACACTGAAGCTTTCTTT
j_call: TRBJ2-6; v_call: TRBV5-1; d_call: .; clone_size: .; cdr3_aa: CASSFDSSSGANVLTF; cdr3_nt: TGCGCCAGCAGCTTTGACAGCAGCTCTGGGGCCAACGTCCTGACTTTC
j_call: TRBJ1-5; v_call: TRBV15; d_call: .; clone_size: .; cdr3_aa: CATSRGGVNQPQHF; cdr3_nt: TGTGCCACCAGCAGAGGGGGGGTCAATCAGCCCCAGCATTTT
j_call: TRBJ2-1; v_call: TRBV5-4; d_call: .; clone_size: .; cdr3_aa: CASSLGRGNNEQFF; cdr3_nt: TGTGCCAGCAGCTTGGGAAGGGGAAACAATGAGCAGTTCTTC
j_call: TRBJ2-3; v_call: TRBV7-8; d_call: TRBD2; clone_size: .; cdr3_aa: CASSTPMGGGALDTQYF; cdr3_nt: TGTGCCAGCAGCACTCCCATGGGCGGGGGGGCCCTGGATACGCAGTATTTT
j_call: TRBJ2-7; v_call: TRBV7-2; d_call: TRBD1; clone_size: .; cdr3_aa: CASSSRDRGFYEQYF; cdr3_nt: TGTGCCAGCAGCTCCAGGGACAGGGGTTTCTACGAGCAGTACTTC
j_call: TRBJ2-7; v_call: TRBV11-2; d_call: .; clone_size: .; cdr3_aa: CASSLGGPRPYEQYF; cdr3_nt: TGTGCCAGCAGCTTAGGAGGTCCAAGGCCCTACGAGCAGTACTTC
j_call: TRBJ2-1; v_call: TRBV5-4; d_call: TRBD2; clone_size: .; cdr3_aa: CASSVPGLALHNEQFF; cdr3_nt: TGTGCCAGCAGCGTGCCGGGACTAGCCCTTCACAATGAGCAGTTCTTC
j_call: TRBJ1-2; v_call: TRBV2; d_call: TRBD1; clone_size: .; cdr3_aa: CASMKGTGVNYGYTF; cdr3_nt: TGTGCCAGCATGAAAGGGACAGGGGTGAACTATGGCTACACCTTC
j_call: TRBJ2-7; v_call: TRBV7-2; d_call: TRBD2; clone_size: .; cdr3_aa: CASSFGLAGISYEQYF; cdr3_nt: TGTGCCAGCAGCTTCGGACTAGCGGGGATTTCCTACGAGCAGTACTTC
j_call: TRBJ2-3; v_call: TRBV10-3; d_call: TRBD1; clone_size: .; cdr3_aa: CAIREGTASSTDTQYF; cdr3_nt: TGTGCCATCAGAGAAGGGACAGCCTCTAGCACAGATACGCAGTATTTT
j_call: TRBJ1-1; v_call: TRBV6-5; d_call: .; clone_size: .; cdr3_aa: CASSSLDSVEAFF; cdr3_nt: TGTGCCAGCAGCAGTCTTGACAGCGTTGAAGCTTTCTTT
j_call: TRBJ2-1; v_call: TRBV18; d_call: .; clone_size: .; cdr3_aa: CASSPIPTGYNEQFF; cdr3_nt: TGTGCCAGCTCACCAATCCCCACCGGGTACAATGAGCAGTTCTTC
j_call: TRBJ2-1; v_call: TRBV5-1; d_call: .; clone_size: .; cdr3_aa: CASSLDGAGQFF; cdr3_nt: TGCGCCAGCAGCTTGGATGGGGCGGGACAGTTCTTC
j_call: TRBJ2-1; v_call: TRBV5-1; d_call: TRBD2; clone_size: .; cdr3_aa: CASSLAPSGGYNEQFF; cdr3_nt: TGCGCCAGCAGCTTGGCTCCTAGCGGGGGGTACAATGAGCAGTTCTTC
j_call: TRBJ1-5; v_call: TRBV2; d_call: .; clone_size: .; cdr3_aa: CASRFSDQPQHF; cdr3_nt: TGTGCCAGCAGGTTCTCCGATCAGCCCCAGCATTTT
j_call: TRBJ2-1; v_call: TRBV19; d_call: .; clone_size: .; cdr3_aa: CASVSRRTNEQFF; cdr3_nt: TGTGCCAGTGTGAGTAGACGGACTAATGAGCAGTTCTTC
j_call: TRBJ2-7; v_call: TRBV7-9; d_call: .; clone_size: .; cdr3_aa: CASSQRDIGGYEQYF; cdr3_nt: TGTGCCAGCAGCCAACGGGACATAGGGGGCTACGAGCAGTACTTC
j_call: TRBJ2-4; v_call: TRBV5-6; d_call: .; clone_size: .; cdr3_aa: CASSLAGDLAKNIQYF; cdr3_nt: TGTGCCAGCAGCTTGGCCGGAGATCTAGCCAAAAACATTCAGTACTTC
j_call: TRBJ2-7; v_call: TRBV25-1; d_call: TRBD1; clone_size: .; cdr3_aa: CASSAGTGDEQYF; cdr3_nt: TGTGCCAGCAGTGCAGGGACAGGCGACGAGCAGTACTTC
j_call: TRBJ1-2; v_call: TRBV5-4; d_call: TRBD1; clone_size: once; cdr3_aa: CASSSDRAYGYTF; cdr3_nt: TGTGCCAGCAGCTCGGACAGGGCCTATGGCTACACCTTC
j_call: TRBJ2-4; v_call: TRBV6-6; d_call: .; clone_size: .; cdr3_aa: CASSEQGDIQYF; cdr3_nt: TGTGCCAGCAGCGAACAGGGTGACATTCAGTACTTC
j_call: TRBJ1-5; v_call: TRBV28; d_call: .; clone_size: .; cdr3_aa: CASKEGPREPQHF; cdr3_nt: TGTGCCAGCAAGGAGGGCCCTAGGGAGCCCCAGCATTTT
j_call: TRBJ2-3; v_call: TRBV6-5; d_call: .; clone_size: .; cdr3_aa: CASSYAPRDTQYF; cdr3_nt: TGTGCCAGCAGTTACGCCCCTAGGGATACGCAGTATTTT
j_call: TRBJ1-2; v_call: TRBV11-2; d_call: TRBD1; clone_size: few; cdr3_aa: CASSSTGSYGYTF; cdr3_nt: TGTGCCAGCAGCTCGACAGGGAGCTATGGCTACACCTTC
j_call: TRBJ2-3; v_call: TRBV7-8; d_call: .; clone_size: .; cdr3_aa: CASSLEGGRSTDTQYF; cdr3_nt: TGTGCCAGCAGCCTGGAAGGGGGTAGGAGCACAGATACGCAGTATTTT